This TCR beta chain was captured in a study of T cell responses to AZD1222 COVID-19 vaccine. General observations from the study: Nearly half of unique spike-specific TCRs reportedly avoided B.1.351 and B.1.1.7 mutated regions.

On this clone: Its antigen is as yet unknown.

Profiled with immunoSEQ multiplex PCR; TCRdb holds only in-frame clones, not every one. The sample has approximately 150,000 clones; 88% are singletons. This sample comprised peripheral blood, obtained 28 days after the second dose of the MenACWY control vaccine. The receptor comes from an adult who received the MenACWY meningococcal vaccine as a control.

The CDR3 sequence is CASSRGGQEQYF. The CDR3 nucleotides read TGTGCCAGCAGTCGAGGCGGCCAAGAGCAGTACTTC. This sequence joins TRBV7-9 and TRBJ2-7, with D uncertain. The ends were cut back, 6 bases at V and 7 bases at J, with 13 bases in the middle. This CDR3 is built from 12 residues. CDR1 SEHNR and CDR2 FQNEAQ come from the germline V gene (reference sequence). Together with reference TRBV7-9 and TRBJ2-7, the CDR3 gives the full variable domain: DTGVSQNPRHKITKRGQNVTFRCDPISEHNRLYWYRQTLGQGPEFLTYFQNEAQLEKSRLLSDRFSAERPKGSFSTLEIQRTEQGDSAMYLCASSRGGQEQYFGPGTRLTVT.